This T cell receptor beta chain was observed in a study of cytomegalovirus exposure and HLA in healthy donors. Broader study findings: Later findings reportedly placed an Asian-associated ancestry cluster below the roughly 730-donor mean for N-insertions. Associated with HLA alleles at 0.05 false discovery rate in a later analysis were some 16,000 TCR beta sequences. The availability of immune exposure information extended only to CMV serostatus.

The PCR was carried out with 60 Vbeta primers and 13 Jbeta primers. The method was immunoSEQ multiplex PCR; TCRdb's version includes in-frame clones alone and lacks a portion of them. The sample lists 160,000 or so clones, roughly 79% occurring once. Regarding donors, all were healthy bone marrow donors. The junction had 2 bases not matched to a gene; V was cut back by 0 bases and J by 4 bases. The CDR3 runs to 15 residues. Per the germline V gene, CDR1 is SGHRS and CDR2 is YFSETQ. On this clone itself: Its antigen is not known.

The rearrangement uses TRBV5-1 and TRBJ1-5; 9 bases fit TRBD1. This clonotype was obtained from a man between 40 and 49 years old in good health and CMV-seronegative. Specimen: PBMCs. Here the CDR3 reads CASSLGDRENQPQHF. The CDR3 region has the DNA TGCGCCAGCAGCTTGGGGGACAGGGAGAATCAGCCCCAGCATTTT.